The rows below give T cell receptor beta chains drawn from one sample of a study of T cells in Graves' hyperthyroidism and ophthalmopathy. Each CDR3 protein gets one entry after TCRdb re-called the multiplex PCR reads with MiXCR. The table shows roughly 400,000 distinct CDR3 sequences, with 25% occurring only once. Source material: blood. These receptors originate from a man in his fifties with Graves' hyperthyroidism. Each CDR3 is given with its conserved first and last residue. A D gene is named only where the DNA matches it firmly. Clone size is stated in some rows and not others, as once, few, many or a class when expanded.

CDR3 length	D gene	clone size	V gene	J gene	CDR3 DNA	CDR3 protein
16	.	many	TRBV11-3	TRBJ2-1	TGTGCCAGCAGCTTCGACGGGTCCCTCTCCTACAATGAGCAGTTCTTC	CASSFDGSLSYNEQFF
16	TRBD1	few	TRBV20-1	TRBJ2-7	TGCAGTGCTAGAGCTTTGGGGACAGCCAAACCATACGAGCAGTACTTC	CSARALGTAKPYEQYF
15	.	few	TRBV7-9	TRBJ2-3	TGTGCCAGCAGCTTAAGGGGTGCGGCCGCAGATACGCAGTATTTT	CASSLRGAAADTQYF
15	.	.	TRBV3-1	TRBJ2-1	TGTGCCAGCAGCGTAGGGGGGGTTTCAGGGAATGAGCAGTTCTTC	CASSVGGVSGNEQFF
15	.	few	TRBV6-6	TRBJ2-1	TGTGCCAGCAGTTACAGGAGGACCTCCTACAATGAGCAGTTCTTC	CASSYRRTSYNEQFF
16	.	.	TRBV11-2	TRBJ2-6	TGTGCCAGCAGCTTACTACAGACGGCTGGGGCCAACGTCCTGACTTTC	CASSLLQTAGANVLTF
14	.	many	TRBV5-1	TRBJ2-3	TGCGCCAGCAGCTTCCAGGGGCGGACAGATACGCAGTATTTT	CASSFQGRTDTQYF
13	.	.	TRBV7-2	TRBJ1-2	TGTGCCAGCAGCCCCCGGGACATTTATGGCTACACCTTC	CASSPRDIYGYTF
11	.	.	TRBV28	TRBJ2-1	TGTGCCAGCAGACGGAACAATGAGCAGTTCTTC	CASRRNNEQFF
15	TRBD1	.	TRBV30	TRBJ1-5	TGTGCCTGGAGTGGAATTGGCAGGGACAGTCAGCCCCAGCATTTT	CAWSGIGRDSQPQHF
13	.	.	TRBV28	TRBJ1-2	TGTGCCAGCAGTCTGGGACTAATTGGCGGCTACACCTTC	CASSLGLIGGYTF
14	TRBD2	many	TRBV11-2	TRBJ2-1	TGTGCCAGCAGCTTCGGTTGGGGGGGCAATGAGCAGTTCTTC	CASSFGWGGNEQFF
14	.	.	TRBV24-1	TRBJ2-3	TGTGCCACCAGTCGGGGTTGGAGCACAGATACGCAGTATTTT	CATSRGWSTDTQYF
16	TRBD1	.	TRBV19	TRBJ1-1	TGTGCCAGTAGTAAGGGACAGGGGGCCGTGGGCACTGAAGCTTTCTTT	CASSKGQGAVGTEAFF
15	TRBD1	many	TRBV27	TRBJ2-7	TGTGCCAGCAGTCTCAGGACAGGGGGCAGATACGAGCAGTACTTC	CASSLRTGGRYEQYF
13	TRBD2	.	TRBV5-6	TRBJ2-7	TGTGCCAGCAGCCGGGACTACCCCTACGAGCAGTACTTC	CASSRDYPYEQYF
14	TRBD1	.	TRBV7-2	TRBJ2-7	TGTGCCAGCAGCAAACCGGGACAGGGACACGAGCAGTACTTC	CASSKPGQGHEQYF
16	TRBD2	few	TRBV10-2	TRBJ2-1	TGCGCCAGCAGTGAACCCGCTAGCGGGCCCTACAATGAGCAGTTCTTC	CASSEPASGPYNEQFF
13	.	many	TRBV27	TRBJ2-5	TGTGCCAGCAGTCTGAACATCGGGGAGACCCAGTACTTC	CASSLNIGETQYF
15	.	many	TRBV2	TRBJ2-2	TGTGCCAGCAGAGCTTCTACGACGAACACCGGGGAGCTGTTTTTT	CASRASTTNTGELFF
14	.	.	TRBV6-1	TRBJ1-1	TGTGCCAGCAGTGAAGCTTGGAAGAACACTGAAGCTTTCTTT	CASSEAWKNTEAFF
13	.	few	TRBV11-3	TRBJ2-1	TGTGCCAGCAGCTCAGGACTCTCAAATGAGCAGTTCTTC	CASSSGLSNEQFF
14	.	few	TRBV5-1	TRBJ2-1	TGCGCCAGCAGTACTGAAGGTTTGTACAATGAGCAGTTCTTC	CASSTEGLYNEQFF
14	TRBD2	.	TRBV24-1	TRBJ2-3	TGTGCCACCAGTCCCCGGACTAGTGCAAATACGCAGTATTTT	CATSPRTSANTQYF
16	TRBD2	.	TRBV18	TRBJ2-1	TGTGCCAGCTCACGTGAACTAGCGGGAGGTAGTAATGAGCAGTTCTTC	CASSRELAGGSNEQFF
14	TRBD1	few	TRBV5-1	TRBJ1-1	TGCGCCAGCAGCCCCGGGACAGGGTGGACTGAAGCTTTCTTT	CASSPGTGWTEAFF
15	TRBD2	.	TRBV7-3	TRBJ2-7	TGTGCCAGCAGCTTAAAGGCTAGCGGCTCCTACGAGCAGTACTTC	CASSLKASGSYEQYF
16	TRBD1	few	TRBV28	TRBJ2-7	TGTGCCAGCAGCTCCAAAAGGGACAGGGGGCCATACGAGCAGTACTTC	CASSSKRDRGPYEQYF
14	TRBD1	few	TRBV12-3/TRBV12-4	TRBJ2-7	TGTGCCAGCAGACCGGCAGGGGGCAAAGACGAGCAGTACTTC	CASRPAGGKDEQYF
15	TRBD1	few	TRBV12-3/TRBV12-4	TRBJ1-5	TGTGCCAGCAGCGAGGGACAGGTCAACAATCAGCCCCAGCATTTT	CASSEGQVNNQPQHF
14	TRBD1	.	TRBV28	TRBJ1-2	TGTGCCAGCAGCTTGACAGGGGAGAACTATGGCTACACCTTC	CASSLTGENYGYTF
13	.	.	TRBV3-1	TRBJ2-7	TGTGCCAGCAGCCACGCCGACTACCACGAGCAGTACTTC	CASSHADYHEQYF
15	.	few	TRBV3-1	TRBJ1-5	TGTGCCAGCAGCCAAGATTTTTGGGGAAATCAGCCCCAGCATTTT	CASSQDFWGNQPQHF
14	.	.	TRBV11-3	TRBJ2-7	TGTGCCAGCAGTCATCCGGGGACAACCTACGAGCAGTACTTC	CASSHPGTTYEQYF
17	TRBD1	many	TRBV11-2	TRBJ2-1	TGTGCCAGCAGCTTTGTTGCCGGGACAGCTTTTTACAATGAGCAGTTCTTC	CASSFVAGTAFYNEQFF
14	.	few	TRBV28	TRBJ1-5	TGTGCCAGCAGTTTATGGCAGGGACCTCAGCCCCAGCATTTT	CASSLWQGPQPQHF
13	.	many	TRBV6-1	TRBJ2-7	TGTGCCAGCAGGCAGGCGGGGACCTACGAGCAGTACTTC	CASRQAGTYEQYF
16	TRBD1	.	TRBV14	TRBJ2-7	TGTGCCAGCAGCCGGGACCTGGGACAGGGGTCCTACGAGCAGTACTTC	CASSRDLGQGSYEQYF
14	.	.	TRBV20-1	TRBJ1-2	TGCAGTGCTAGTGGGGGGGAGGACAACTATGGCTACACCTTC	CSASGGEDNYGYTF
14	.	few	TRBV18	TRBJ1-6	TGTGCCAGCTCCTGGGACAACTATAATTCACCCCTCCACTTT	CASSWDNYNSPLHF
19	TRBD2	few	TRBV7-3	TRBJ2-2	TGTGCCAGCAGCTTATTTCTAGCGGGAGGGCCGGGGAACACCGGGGAGCTGTTTTTT	CASSLFLAGGPGNTGELFF
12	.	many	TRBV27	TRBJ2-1	TGTGCCACCAAAATAGGGCTCAATGAGCAGTTCTTC	CATKIGLNEQFF
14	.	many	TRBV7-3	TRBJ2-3	TGTGCCAGCAGCTTAACGGGACCCACAGATACGCAGTATTTT	CASSLTGPTDTQYF
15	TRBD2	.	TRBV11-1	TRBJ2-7	TGCGCCAGCAGCCAGGTAGCGGGGGCCGGGTACGAGCAGTACTTC	CASSQVAGAGYEQYF
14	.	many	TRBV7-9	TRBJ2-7	TGTGCCAGCAGCTTAGATAGGTCCACCTACGAGCAGTACTTC	CASSLDRSTYEQYF
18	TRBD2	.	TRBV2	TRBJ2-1	TGTGCCAGCAGTAAAGGGACTAGCGGGAGGGCCCACAATGTTGAGCAGTTCTTC	CASSKGTSGRAHNVEQFF
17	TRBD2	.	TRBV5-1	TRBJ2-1	TGCGCCAGCAGCCCAACTAGCGGGAGGGCTGGTGACAATGAGCAGTTCTTC	CASSPTSGRAGDNEQFF
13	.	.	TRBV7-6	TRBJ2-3	TGTGCCAGCAGCGCCGAATTGGGCGATACGCAGTATTTT	CASSAELGDTQYF
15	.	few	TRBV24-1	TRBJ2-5	TGTGCCACCAGTGACCCGAGCGGACGCCGGGAGACCCAGTACTTC	CATSDPSGRRETQYF
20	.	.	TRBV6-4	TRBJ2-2	TGTGCCAGCAGCCTGGACCCGGGACTCCGGGCCGGCCGATATCCCGGGGAGCTGTTTTTT	CASSLDPGLRAGRYPGELFF
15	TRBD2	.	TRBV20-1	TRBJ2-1	TGCAGTGCTAGAGACGGGGAGGGATCTTACAATGAGCAGTTCTTC	CSARDGEGSYNEQFF